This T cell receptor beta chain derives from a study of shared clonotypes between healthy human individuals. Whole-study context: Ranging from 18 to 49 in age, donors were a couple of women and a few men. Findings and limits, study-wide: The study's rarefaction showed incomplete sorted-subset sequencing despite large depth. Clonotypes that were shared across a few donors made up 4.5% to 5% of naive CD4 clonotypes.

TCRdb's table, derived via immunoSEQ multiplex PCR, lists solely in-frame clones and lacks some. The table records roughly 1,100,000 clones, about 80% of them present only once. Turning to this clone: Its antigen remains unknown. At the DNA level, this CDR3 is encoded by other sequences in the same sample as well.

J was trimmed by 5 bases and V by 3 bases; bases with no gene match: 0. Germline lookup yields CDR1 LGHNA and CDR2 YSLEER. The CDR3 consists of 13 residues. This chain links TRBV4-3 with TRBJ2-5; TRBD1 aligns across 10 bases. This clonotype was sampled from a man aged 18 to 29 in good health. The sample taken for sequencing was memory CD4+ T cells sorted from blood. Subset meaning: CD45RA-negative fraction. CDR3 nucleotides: TGCGCCAGCAGCCAGACAGGGGGCGAGACCCAGTACTTC. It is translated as CASSQTGGETQYF.